This T cell receptor (beta chain) stems from a study of T-cell memory formation after mild COVID-19. 5'RACE with constant-segment primers built TCRalpha and TCRbeta cDNA libraries with UMIs. TCRdb independently ran MiXCR on the 5' RACE reads; one entry per CDR3 protein. The data hold 150,000 to 200,000 distinct CDR3 sequences, with about 15% observed a single time. CDR3 length: 11 amino acids. V was trimmed by 11 bases and J by 1 base, leaving 9 bases between them. The germline CDR1 and CDR2 sequences are MNHEY and SVGEGT. The sequencing sample was made of PBMCs or a T cell subset sorted from them (not recorded which). This receptor was taken from an adult woman who had mild COVID-19 (a few samples of this study predate the infection). Cell type and time point are not known. The rearrangement joins TRBV6-2 or TRBV6-3 to TRBJ2-7; D not certain. The CDR3 sequence is CASASSYEQYF. The CDR3 DNA sequence: TGTGCCTCAGCGAGTTCCTACGAGCAGTACTTC.